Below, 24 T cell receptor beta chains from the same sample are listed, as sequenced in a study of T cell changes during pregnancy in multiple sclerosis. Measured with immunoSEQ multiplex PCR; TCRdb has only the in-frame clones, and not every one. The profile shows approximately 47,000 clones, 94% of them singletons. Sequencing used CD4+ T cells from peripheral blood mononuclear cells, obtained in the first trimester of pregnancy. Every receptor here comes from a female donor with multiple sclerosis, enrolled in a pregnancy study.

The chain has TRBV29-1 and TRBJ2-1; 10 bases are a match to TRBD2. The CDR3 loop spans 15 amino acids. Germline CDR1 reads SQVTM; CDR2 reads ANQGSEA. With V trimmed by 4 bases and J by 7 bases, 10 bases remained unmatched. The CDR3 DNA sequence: TGCAGCGTTGGTAGCACAGCGGGGGGGAGTAATGAGCAGTTCTTC. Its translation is CSVGSTAGGSNEQFF.

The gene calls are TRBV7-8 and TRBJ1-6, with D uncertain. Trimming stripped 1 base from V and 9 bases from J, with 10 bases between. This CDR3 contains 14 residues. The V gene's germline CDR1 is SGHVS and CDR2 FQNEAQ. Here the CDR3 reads CASSLEIASSPLHF. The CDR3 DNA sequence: TGTGCCAGCAGCTTAGAGATCGCCAGTTCACCCCTCCACTTT.

CDR3 residues: CASSKLPGQGSNTGELFF. The CDR3 nucleotides read TGTGCCAGCAGCAAGCTACCGGGACAGGGGTCGAACACCGGGGAGCTGTTTTTT. The gene calls are TRBV7-9 and TRBJ2-2; 10 nucleotides line up with TRBD1. Germline-derived CDR1 and CDR2 are SEHNR and FQNEAQ (reference sequence). Trimming at V came to 5 bases and at J to 0 bases, leaving 9 bases not matched to a gene. The CDR3 length is 18 residues. Filled out from reference TRBV7-9 and TRBJ2-2, the complete variable domain reads DTGVSQNPRHKITKRGQNVTFRCDPISEHNRLYWYRQTLGQGPEFLTYFQNEAQLEKSRLLSDRFSAERPKGSFSTLEIQRTEQGDSAMYLCASSKLPGQGSNTGELFFGEGSRLTVL.

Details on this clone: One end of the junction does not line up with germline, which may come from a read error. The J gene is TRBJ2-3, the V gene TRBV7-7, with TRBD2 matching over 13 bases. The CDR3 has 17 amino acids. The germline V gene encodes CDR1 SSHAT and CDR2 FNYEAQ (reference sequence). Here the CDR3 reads CASSLGLAGTHGDTQYF. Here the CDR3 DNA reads TGTGCTAGCAGCTTGGGACTAGCGGGAACCCACGGAGATACGCAGTATTTT.

The DNA for the CDR3 is TGTGCCAGCAGCCTAGAGGCGGGACGGGAAAAACTGTTTTTT. Translation gives CASSLEAGREKLFF. V usage is TRBV7-8 and J usage is TRBJ1-4; a weak D match, TRBD1 (5 bases). The CDR3 runs 14 residues. The V gene's germline CDR1 is SGHVS and CDR2 FQNEAQ. V lost 5 bases and J 8 bases, leaving 15 bases between the germline ends.

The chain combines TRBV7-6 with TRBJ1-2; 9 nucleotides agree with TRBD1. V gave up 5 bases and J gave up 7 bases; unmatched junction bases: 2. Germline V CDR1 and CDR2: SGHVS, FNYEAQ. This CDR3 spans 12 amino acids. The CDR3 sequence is CASSRGQGGYTF. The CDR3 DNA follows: TGTGCCAGCAGCCGGGGACAGGGTGGCTACACCTTC.

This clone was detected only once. In nucleotides, the CDR3 is TGTGCCATCAGTCAACAGGGCTCTTTCACAGATACGCAGTATTTT. It yields the protein CAISQQGSFTDTQYF. The chain has TRBV10-3 and TRBJ2-3; tentatively, D is TRBD1 (6 bases). The CDR3 extends over 15 amino acids. V was shortened by 5 bases and J by 2 bases, with 14 bases between the two germline ends. The germline V gene has CDR1 ENHRY and CDR2 SYGVKD.

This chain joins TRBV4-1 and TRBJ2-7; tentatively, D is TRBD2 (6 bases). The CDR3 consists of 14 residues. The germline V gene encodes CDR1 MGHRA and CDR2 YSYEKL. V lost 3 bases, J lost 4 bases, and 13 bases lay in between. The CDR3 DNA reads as TGCGCCAGCAGCCAGGCGGGACGGATATACGAGCAGTACTTC. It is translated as CASSQAGRIYEQYF.

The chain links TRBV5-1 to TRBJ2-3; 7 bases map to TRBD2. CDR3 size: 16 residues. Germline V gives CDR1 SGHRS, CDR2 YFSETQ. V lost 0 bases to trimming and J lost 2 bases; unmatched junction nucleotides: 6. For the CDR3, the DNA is TGCGCCAGCAGCTTGGGGGCTAGCGGAGCCACAGATACGCAGTATTTT. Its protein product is CASSLGASGATDTQYF. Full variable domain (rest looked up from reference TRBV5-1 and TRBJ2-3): KAGVTQTPRYLIKTRGQQVTLSCSPISGHRSVSWYQQTPGQGLQFLFEYFSETQRNKGNFPGRFSGRQFSNSRSEMNVSTLELGDSALYLCASSLGASGATDTQYFGPGTRLTVL.

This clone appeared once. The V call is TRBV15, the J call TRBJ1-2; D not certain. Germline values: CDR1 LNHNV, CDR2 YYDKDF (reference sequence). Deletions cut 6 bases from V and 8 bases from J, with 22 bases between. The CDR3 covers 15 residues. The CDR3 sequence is CATREEIGLLWGYTF. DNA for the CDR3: TGTGCCACCAGAGAGGAAATAGGTCTCCTCTGGGGCTACACCTTC.

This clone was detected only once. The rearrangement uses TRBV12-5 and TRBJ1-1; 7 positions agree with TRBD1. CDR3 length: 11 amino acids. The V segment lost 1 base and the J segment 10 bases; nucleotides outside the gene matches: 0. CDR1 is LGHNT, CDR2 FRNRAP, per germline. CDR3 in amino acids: CASGLGTGAFF. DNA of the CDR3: TGTGCTAGTGGTTTGGGGACAGGAGCTTTCTTT.

The CDR3 coding sequence is TGCGCCAGCAGCCCGCTGGCCGACAGGGACACTGAAGCTTTCTTT. This sequence encodes CASSPLADRDTEAFF. This chain links TRBV5-1 with TRBJ1-1, with TRBD1 identical over 7 bases. Germline V lookup: CDR1 SGHRS, CDR2 YFSETQ. This CDR3 is built from 15 residues. With V trimmed by 4 bases and J by 3 bases, 9 bases remained unmatched. The whole variable domain, filled in from reference TRBV5-1 and TRBJ1-1, reads KAGVTQTPRYLIKTRGQQVTLSCSPISGHRSVSWYQQTPGQGLQFLFEYFSETQRNKGNFPGRFSGRQFSNSRSEMNVSTLELGDSALYLCASSPLADRDTEAFFGQGTRLTVV.

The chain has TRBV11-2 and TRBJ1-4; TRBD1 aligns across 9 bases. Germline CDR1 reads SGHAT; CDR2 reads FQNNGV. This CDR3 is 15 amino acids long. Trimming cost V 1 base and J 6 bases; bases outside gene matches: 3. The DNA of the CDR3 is TGTGCCAGCAGCTTAGTGGGACAGGGTGATGAAAAACTGTTTTTT. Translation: CASSLVGQGDEKLFF.

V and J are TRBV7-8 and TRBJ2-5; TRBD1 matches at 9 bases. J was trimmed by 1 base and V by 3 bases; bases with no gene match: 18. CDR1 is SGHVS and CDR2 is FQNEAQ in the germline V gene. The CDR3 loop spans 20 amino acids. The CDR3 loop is CASSFYMAHRGRGAQETQYF. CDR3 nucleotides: TGTGCCAGCAGCTTTTATATGGCTCACAGGGGGCGCGGGGCCCAAGAGACCCAGTACTTC.

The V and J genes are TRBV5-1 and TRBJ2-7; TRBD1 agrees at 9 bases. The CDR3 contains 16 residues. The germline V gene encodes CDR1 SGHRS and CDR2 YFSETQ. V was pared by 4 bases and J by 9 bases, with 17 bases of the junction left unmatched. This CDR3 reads CASSQGQGGIEVGQYF. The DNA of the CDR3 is TGCGCCAGCAGCCAGGGACAGGGCGGGATTGAGGTCGGGCAGTACTTC.

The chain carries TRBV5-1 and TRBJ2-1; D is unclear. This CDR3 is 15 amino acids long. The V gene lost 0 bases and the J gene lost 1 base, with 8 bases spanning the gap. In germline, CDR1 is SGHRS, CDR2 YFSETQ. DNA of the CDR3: TGCGCCAGCAGCTTGGCCTCAGATTCCTACAATGAGCAGTTCTTC. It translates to CASSLASDSYNEQFF.

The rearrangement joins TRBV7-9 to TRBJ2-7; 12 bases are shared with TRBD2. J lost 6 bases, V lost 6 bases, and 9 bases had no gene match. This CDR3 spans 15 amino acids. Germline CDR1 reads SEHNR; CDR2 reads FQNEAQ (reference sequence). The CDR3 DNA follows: TGTGCCAGCAGTCTAAGCGCTAGCGGGGGGGGCGAGCAGTACTTC. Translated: CASSLSASGGGEQYF.

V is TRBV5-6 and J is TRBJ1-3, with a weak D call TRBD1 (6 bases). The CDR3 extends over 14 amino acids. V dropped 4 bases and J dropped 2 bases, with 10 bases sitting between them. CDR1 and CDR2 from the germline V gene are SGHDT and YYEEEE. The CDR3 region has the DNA TGTGCCAGCAGCACGACAGGACCTGGAAACACCATATATTTT. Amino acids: CASSTTGPGNTIYF.

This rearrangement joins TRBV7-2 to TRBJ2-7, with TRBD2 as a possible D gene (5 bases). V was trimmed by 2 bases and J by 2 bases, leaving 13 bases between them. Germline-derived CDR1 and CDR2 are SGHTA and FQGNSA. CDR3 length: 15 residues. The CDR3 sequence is CASSLIRGRAYEQYF. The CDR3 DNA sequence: TGTGCCAGCAGCTTAATAAGAGGGAGAGCCTACGAGCAGTACTTC.

Here the CDR3 DNA reads TGCGCCAGCAGCCAAGCCGTACAAGCTAACTATGGCTACACCTTC. The encoded protein is CASSQAVQANYGYTF. The V and J genes are TRBV4-1 and TRBJ1-2; unclear D gene. V lost 1 base and J 0 bases, leaving 9 bases between the germline ends. The CDR3 has 15 residues. Germline V gene data show CDR1 as MGHRA and CDR2 as YSYEKL.

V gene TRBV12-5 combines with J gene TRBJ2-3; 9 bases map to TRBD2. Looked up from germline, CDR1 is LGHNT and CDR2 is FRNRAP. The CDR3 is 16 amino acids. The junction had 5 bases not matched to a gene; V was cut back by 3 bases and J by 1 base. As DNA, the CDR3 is TGTGCTAGTGGTTTACCCCAGCGGGGGGGCACAGATACGCAGTATTTT. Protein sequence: CASGLPQRGGTDTQYF.

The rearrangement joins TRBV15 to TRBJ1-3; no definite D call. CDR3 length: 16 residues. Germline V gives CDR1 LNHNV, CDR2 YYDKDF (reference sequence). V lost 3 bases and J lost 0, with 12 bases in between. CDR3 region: CATSSAGAGSGNTIYF. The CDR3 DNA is TGTGCCACCAGCAGCGCGGGCGCAGGCTCTGGAAACACCATATATTTT. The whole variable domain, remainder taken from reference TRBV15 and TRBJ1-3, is DAMVIQNPRYQVTQFGKPVTLSCSQTLNHNVMYWYQQKSSQAPKLLFHYYDKDFNNEADTPDNFQSRRPNTSFCFLDIRSPGLGDTAMYLCATSSAGAGSGNTIYFGEGSWLTVV.

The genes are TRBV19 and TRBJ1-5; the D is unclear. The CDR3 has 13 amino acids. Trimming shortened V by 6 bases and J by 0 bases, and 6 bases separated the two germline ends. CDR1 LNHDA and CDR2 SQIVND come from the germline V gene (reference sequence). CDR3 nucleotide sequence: TGTGCCAGTAGGCTATATAGCAATCAGCCCCAGCATTTT. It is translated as CASRLYSNQPQHF. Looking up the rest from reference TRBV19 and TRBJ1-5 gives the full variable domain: DGGITQSPKYLFRKEGQNVTLSCEQNLNHDAMYWYRQDPGQGLRLIYYSQIVNDFQKGDIAEGYSVSREKKESFPLTVTSAQKNPTAFYLCASRLYSNQPQHFGDGTRLSIL.

CDR3 sequence reads: CASSFTLALAGTYEQYF. The CDR3 region has the DNA TGTGCCAGCAGCTTCACCCTGGCCCTAGCGGGGACCTACGAGCAGTACTTC. The chain recombines TRBV5-5 with TRBJ2-7; 9 bases agree with TRBD2. The CDR3 length is 17 residues. The trim removed 2 bases at V and 2 bases at J, leaving 11 bases unmatched. Germline lookup yields CDR1 SGHKS and CDR2 YYEKEE (reference sequence).